The present T cell receptor beta chain was sequenced within a study of T cell responses to AZD1222 COVID-19 vaccine. Findings and limits, study-wide: Donors, mostly white British, included more females; clonal diversity was possibly underestimated. Epitopes outside B.1.351 and B.1.1.7 mutated regions reportedly drew nearly half of spike TCRs.

Germline V lookup: CDR1 LNHDA, CDR2 SQIVND (reference sequence). Trimming removed 4 bases from V and 1 base from J, with 13 bases in between. The CDR3 loop spans 15 amino acids. Comment on this clone: What it binds is not known.

Clones were sequenced by immunoSEQ multiplex PCR, and TCRdb holds only the in-frame ones, with some missing. This repertoire shows more than 95,000 clones, over 80% found once; its top ten account for 0.8% to 1.1%. Source: peripheral blood, taken on day 0 of AZD1222 vaccination. The receptor was derived from an adult in good health. The chain has TRBV19 and TRBJ1-1; D remains ambiguous. In DNA form, the CDR3 reads TGTGCCAGTAGTAGTCGTCCCGCCTGGAACACTGAAGCTTTCTTT. Its translation: CASSSRPAWNTEAFF.